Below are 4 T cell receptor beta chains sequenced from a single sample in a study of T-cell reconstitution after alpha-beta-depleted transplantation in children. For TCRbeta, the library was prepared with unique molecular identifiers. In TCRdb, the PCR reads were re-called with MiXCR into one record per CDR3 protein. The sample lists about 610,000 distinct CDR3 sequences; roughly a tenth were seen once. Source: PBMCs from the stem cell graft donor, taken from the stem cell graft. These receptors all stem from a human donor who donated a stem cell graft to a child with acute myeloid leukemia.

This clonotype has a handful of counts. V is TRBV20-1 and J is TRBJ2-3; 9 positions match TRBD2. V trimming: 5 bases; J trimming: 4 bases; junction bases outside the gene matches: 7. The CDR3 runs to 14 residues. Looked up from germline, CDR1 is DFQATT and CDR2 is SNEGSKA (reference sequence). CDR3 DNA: TGCAGTGCTGATAGCGGGAGTTACGCAGATACGCAGTATTTT. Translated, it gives CSADSGSYADTQYF.

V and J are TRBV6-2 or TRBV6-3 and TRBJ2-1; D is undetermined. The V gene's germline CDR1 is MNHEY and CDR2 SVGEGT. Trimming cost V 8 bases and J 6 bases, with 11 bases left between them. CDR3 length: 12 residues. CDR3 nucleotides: TGTGCCAGCTTAGGGCGAGGCAATGAGCAGTTCTTC. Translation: CASLGRGNEQFF.

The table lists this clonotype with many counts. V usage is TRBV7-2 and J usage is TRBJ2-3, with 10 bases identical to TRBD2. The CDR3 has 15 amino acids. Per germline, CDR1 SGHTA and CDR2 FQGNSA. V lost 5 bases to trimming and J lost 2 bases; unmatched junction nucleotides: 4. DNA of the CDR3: TGTGCCAGCAGCCCTACTAGCGGGGTCACAGATACGCAGTATTTT. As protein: CASSPTSGVTDTQYF.

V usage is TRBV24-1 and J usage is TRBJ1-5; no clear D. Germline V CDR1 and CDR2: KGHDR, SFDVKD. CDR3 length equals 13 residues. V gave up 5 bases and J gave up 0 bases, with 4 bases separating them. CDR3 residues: CATSGSSNQPQHF. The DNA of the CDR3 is TGTGCCACCAGTGGCAGTAGCAATCAGCCCCAGCATTTT.